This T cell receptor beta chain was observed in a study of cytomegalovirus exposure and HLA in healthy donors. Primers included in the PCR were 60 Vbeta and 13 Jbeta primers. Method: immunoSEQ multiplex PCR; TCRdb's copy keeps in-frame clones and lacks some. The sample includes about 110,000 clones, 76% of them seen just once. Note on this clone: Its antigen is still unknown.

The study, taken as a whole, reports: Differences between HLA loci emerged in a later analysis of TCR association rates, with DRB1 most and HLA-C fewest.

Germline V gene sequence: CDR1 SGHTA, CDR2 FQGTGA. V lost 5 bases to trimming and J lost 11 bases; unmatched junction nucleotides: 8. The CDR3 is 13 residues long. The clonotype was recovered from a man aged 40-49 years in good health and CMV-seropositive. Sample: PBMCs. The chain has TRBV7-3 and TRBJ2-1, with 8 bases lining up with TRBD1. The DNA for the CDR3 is TGTGCCAGCAGCACCCTAACAGGGGGGAAGCAGTTCTTC. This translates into CASSTLTGGKQFF.